This is a list of T cell receptor beta chains from one sample in a study of technical replicates of blood from a few donors. The data were produced by immunoSEQ multiplex PCR, yet TCRdb's version contains in-frame clones alone and is incomplete. The top ten hold 3% to 5% of the sample, which has about 49,000 clones, approximately 90% seen once. Sample: PBMCs. Receptors originate from a human donor in good health. Some clones in this sample may be carry-over from other donors' samples. The CDR3 runs from the conserved cysteine through the conserved F or W. A D gene is named only where the DNA matches it firmly. Not all rows give a size; the values are once, few, many and, for expanded clones, a class.

d_call clone_size j_call v_call cdr3_length cdr3_nt cdr3_aa
. . TRBJ2-1 TRBV18 17 TGTGCCAGCTCCCCTACCACTACCGGGAAGCGTGACAATGAGCAGTTCTTC CASSPTTTGKRDNEQFF
. . TRBJ1-5 TRBV6-5 15 TGTGCCAGCAGTGCCAGACAGGATAGCAATCAGCCCCAGCATTTT CASSARQDSNQPQHF
TRBD1 . TRBJ2-7 TRBV7-9 14 TGTGCCAGCAGCCCTTGGGACAGGGAATACGAGCAGTACTTC CASSPWDREYEQYF
TRBD2 . TRBJ2-7 TRBV6-6 14 TGTGCCAGCAGTTACTGGCGGGAGTCCCACGAGCAGTACTTC CASSYWRESHEQYF
. . TRBJ1-2 TRBV6-1 15 TGTGCCAGCAGGCGGGGGACGGACCCCCTCTATGGCTACACCTTC CASRRGTDPLYGYTF
. . TRBJ1-2 TRBV27 15 TGTGCCAGCAGTAGGGGCGGGGGCAGGGGATATGGCTACACCTTC CASSRGGGRGYGYTF
. . TRBJ1-3 TRBV4-2 14 TGTGCCAGCAGCCCAGGGATTAGTGGGAACACCATATATTTT CASSPGISGNTIYF
. . TRBJ2-7 TRBV7-2 14 TGTGCCAGCAGCCCCCGGGTCATATCCTACGAGCAGTACTTC CASSPRVISYEQYF
. . TRBJ2-7 TRBV4-3 16 TGCGCCAGCAGCCAACAGATGTTGGGGGCATCCTACGAGCAGTACTTC CASSQQMLGASYEQYF
TRBD2 . TRBJ2-5 TRBV29-1 12 TGCAGCGGGGCGGGAGGCCCTTTTGACCAGTACTTC CSGAGGPFDQYF
. . TRBJ2-3 TRBV5-6 15 TGTGCCAGCAGCTTGATTCGGCAGGGCACAGATACGCAGTATTTT CASSLIRQGTDTQYF
TRBD1 . TRBJ2-1 TRBV5-1 14 TGCGCCAGCAGCCCTTGGGACAGGGGGGATGAGCAGTTCTTC CASSPWDRGDEQFF
. . TRBJ2-5 TRBV7-9 14 TGTGCCAGCAGCTTTGGCGGTTTAGAGGAGACCCAGTACTTC CASSFGGLEETQYF
. . TRBJ1-1 TRBV19 12 TGTGCCAGTAGTGGTGGTAGAAAAGAAGCTTTCTTT CASSGGRKEAFF
TRBD2 . TRBJ2-7 TRBV5-1 14 TGCGCCAGCAGGACTAGCGGGGGGGTATACGAGCAGTACTTC CASRTSGGVYEQYF
TRBD2 . TRBJ2-7 TRBV6-1 14 TGTGCCAGCAGAATAGCGGGAGACCTATACGAGCAGTACTTC CASRIAGDLYEQYF
TRBD1 . TRBJ1-4 TRBV7-9 15 TGTGCCAGCAGCTTGGTCGGACAGGGCTACGAAAAACTGTTTTTT CASSLVGQGYEKLFF
. . TRBJ2-3 TRBV5-1 14 TGCGCCAGCAGCTTGTCTAGCACCACAGATACGCAGTATTTT CASSLSSTTDTQYF
. . TRBJ2-7 TRBV7-8 15 TGTGCCAGCAGCTTAGTGGAGGGGCCGGGCTACGAGCAGTACTTC CASSLVEGPGYEQYF
TRBD1 . TRBJ2-7 TRBV4-3 16 TGCGCCAGCAGCCAGGTCATCGCGTCAGGGGGCTCGGAGCAGTACTTC CASSQVIASGGSEQYF
. . TRBJ2-7 TRBV10-3 14 TGTGCCACAAAAGGTGGTGAGGGAATCTACGAGCAGTACTTC CATKGGEGIYEQYF
. . TRBJ2-5 TRBV27 10 TGTGCCATCGTCCCGGAGACCCAGTACTTC CAIVPETQYF
. . TRBJ2-1 TRBV6-5 14 TGTGCCAGCAGTAAGGGAGGTAGCTACAATGAGCAGTTCTTC CASSKGGSYNEQFF
TRBD2 once TRBJ2-3 TRBV2 14 TGTGCCAGTACTCTAGCGGGAGTTACCGATACGCAGTATTTT CASTLAGVTDTQYF
TRBD1 . TRBJ2-7 TRBV18 15 TGTGCCAGCTCACTACAGGGGCGGAATACCTACGAGCAGTACTTC CASSLQGRNTYEQYF
. . TRBJ2-7 TRBV6-5 13 TGTGCCAGCGCCCCCGGTCGCTCCTACGAGCAGTACTTC CASAPGRSYEQYF
TRBD2 . TRBJ2-7 TRBV6-1 15 TGTGCCAGCAGTGAGCGACTAGCGGCACCCTACGAGCAGTACTTC CASSERLAAPYEQYF
TRBD1 . TRBJ1-1 TRBV13 16 TGTGCCAGCAGCGCGATCCGGGACAGGGCGAACACTGAAGCTTTCTTT CASSAIRDRANTEAFF
TRBD2 . TRBJ2-1 TRBV29-1 15 TGCAGCGTTCTCCCCGGGACTAGCGGGATGAGTGAGCAGTTCTTC CSVLPGTSGMSEQFF
TRBD2 . TRBJ2-3 TRBV7-2 16 TGTGCCAGCAGCCCAAAGCGGGGGGAAAACACAGATACGCAGTATTTT CASSPKRGENTDTQYF
. . TRBJ2-1 TRBV2 15 TGTGCCAGCAGATCTACAGGGTCGCGCGTCAATGAGCAGTTCTTC CASRSTGSRVNEQFF
. . TRBJ1-5 TRBV27 14 TGTGCCAGCTCCCCCCACGGGGGCAATCAGCCCCAGCATTTT CASSPHGGNQPQHF
. . TRBJ2-2 TRBV29-1 15 TGCAGCGTAGGGTCCCCCGGAGCGGGTACCGGGGAGCTGTTTTTT CSVGSPGAGTGELFF
. . TRBJ2-5 TRBV30 12 TGTGCCTGGTCTGTGAGTCGGGAGACCCAGTACTTC CAWSVSRETQYF
TRBD1 . TRBJ2-7 TRBV29-1 11 TGCAGCGTGGGGACAGCCTACGAGCAGTACTTC CSVGTAYEQYF
. . TRBJ1-3 TRBV5-4 15 TGTGCCAGCAGCTTTGACCCCGGGGAAGGAAACACCATATATTTT CASSFDPGEGNTIYF